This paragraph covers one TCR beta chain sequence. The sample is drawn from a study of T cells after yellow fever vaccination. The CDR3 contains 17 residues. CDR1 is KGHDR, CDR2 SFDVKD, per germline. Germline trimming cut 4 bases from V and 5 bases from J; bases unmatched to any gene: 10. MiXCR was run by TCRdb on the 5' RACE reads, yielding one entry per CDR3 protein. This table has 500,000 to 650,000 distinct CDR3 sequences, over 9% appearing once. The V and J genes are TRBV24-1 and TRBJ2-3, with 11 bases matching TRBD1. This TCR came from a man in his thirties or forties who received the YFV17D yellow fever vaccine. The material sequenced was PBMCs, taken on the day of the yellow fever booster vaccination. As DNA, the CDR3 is TGTGCCACCAGTGACAGGACAGGGGGCCTAAGTAGAGATACGCAGTATTTT. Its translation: CATSDRTGGLSRDTQYF.